This T cell receptor (beta chain) was retrieved from a study of cytotoxic CD8 clonotypes in ibrutinib-treated CLL. Study-level information: Responses: some 25 partial, 2 complete; after median around 70 months, about 15 stayed remitted, roughly 12 progressed. Averaging across samples gave roughly 230,000 productive templates and around 100,000 productive rearrangements. General study findings and limits: Clonality, elevated at ibrutinib response, dropped back toward baseline at progression. Patients had baseline clonality above age-matched healthy donors, and this clonality moved with circulating CD8+ T-cell counts.

There are 14 residues in the CDR3. Germline V gene sequence: CDR1 GTSNPN, CDR2 SVGIG (reference sequence). V lost 3 bases and J lost 4, with 14 bases in between. Libraries were prepared by immunoSEQ multiplex PCR; TCRdb keeps only in-frame clonotypes and omits some of them. Of some 20,000 clones in the sample, approximately 81% are singletons; the top ten hold 7.2%. Concerning this clone: Its antigen is currently unknown.

The starting material was PBMCs, obtained before ibrutinib treatment. The source of this sequence is a human donor with chronic lymphocytic leukemia. The V call is TRBV30, the J call TRBJ2-3; TRBD1 or TRBD2 may be the D gene (5 bases each). CDR3: CAWRRGPGADTQYF. CDR3 nucleotide sequence: TGTGCCTGGAGGAGGGGCCCGGGCGCAGATACGCAGTATTTT.